The next 8 T cell receptor beta chains were all read from a single sample in a study of blood T cell repertoires in COVID-19. Measured with immunoSEQ multiplex PCR; TCRdb has only the in-frame clones, and not every one. In the table there are about 45,000 clones, around 87% of which are singletons. The sequenced material came from peripheral blood. The origin of the receptors is a woman older than 75 with active COVID-19.

The rearrangement joins TRBV15 to TRBJ2-5; D ambiguous. V was cut by 1 base and J by 2 bases, with 11 bases left in between. This CDR3 has 15 residues. Germline V gene sequence: CDR1 LNHNV, CDR2 YYDKDF (reference sequence). CDR3: CATSRAGGSQETQYF. The CDR3 DNA reads as TGTGCCACCAGCAGAGCCGGCGGCAGTCAAGAGACCCAGTACTTC.

The chain is built from TRBV6-2 or TRBV6-3 and TRBJ2-3; 9 bases are shared with TRBD2. CDR3 length: 19 amino acids. Losses at the gene ends were 4 bases for V and 1 base for J; bases not matched to a gene: 15. Germline V lookup: CDR1 MNHEY, CDR2 SVGEGT. The CDR3 loop is CASSSPTSGQPYRTDTQYF. CDR3 coding DNA: TGTGCCAGCAGTTCCCCAACTAGCGGGCAACCGTACCGCACAGATACGCAGTATTTT.

V is TRBV28 and J is TRBJ2-1; no reliable D call. The CDR3 spans 11 residues. The V gene lost 5 bases and the J gene lost 5 bases, with 4 bases spanning the gap. CDR1 is MDHEN and CDR2 is SYDVKM in the germline V gene. CDR3 in amino acids: CASSTDNEQFF. CDR3 coding DNA: TGTGCCAGCAGTACAGACAATGAGCAGTTCTTC.

CDR3 nucleotide sequence: TGTGCCAGCAGCCCCACCGGGCGGGGAGAGACCCAGTACTTC. Protein: CASSPTGRGETQYF. The rearrangement uses TRBV7-9 and TRBJ2-5, with D maybe TRBD2 (6 bases). The germline CDR1 and CDR2 sequences are SEHNR and FQNEAQ (reference sequence). The CDR3 spans 14 residues. V was pared by 5 bases and J by 4 bases, with 14 bases between.

The rearrangement uses TRBV7-9 and TRBJ2-3; 8 bases are shared with TRBD2. Germline CDR1 is SEHNR and CDR2 is FQNEAQ (reference sequence). The CDR3 totals 17 residues. Trimming at V came to 2 bases and at J to 5 bases, leaving 12 bases not matched to a gene. Here the CDR3 DNA reads TGTGCCAGCAGCTTACATGCCGGGGGGGCCGAAGGAGATACGCAGTATTTT. Protein sequence: CASSLHAGGAEGDTQYF.

The chain links TRBV2 to TRBJ2-7, with TRBD2 as a possible D gene (5 bases). This CDR3 contains 14 residues. The germline V gene encodes CDR1 SNHLY and CDR2 FYNNEI. Trimming removed 6 bases at V and 2 bases at J, with 14 bases between. CDR3: CASSPRGVTYEQYF. The CDR3, as DNA: TGTGCCAGCAGCCCCCGGGGTGTGACCTACGAGCAGTACTTC.

The gene calls are TRBV19 and TRBJ1-4, with 7 bases fitting TRBD1. CDR1 LNHDA and CDR2 SQIVND come from the germline V gene (reference sequence). The CDR3 is made up of 16 amino acids. V shed 5 bases, J shed 0 bases, and the junction held 6 bases outside the gene matches. CDR3 in amino acids: CASSLRQGATNEKLFF. The CDR3 region has the DNA TGTGCCAGTAGTCTCCGACAGGGCGCAACTAATGAAAAACTGTTTTTT.

This chain links TRBV7-9 with TRBJ2-5; 7 bases match TRBD1. CDR3 size: 15 residues. Germline V gene data show CDR1 as SEHNR and CDR2 as FQNEAQ (reference sequence). J was trimmed by 2 bases and V by 3 bases; bases with no gene match: 6. This CDR3 reads CASSLGQTAQETQYF. The CDR3 coding sequence is TGTGCCAGCAGCTTGGGACAGACGGCGCAAGAGACCCAGTACTTC.